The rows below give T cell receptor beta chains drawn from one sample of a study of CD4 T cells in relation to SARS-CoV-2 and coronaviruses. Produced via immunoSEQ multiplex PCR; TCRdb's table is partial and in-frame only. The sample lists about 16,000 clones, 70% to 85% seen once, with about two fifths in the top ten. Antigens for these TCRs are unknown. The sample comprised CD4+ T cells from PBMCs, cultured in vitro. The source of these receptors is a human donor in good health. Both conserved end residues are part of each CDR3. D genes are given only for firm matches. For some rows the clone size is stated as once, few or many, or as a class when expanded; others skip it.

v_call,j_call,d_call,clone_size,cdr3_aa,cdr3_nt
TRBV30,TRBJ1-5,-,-,CAWSVEQNQPQHF,TGTGCCTGGAGTGTCGAACAGAATCAGCCCCAGCATTTT
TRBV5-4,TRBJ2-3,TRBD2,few,CASSGGTSGRGADTQYF,TGTGCCAGCAGCGGGGGGACTAGCGGGAGGGGGGCAGATACGCAGTATTTT
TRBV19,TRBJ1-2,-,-,CASSAPPGTSNYGYTF,TGTGCCAGTAGTGCCCCCCCCGGGACGTCAAACTATGGCTACACCTTC
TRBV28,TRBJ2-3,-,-,CASSPPGKGQYF,TGTGCCAGCAGTCCTCCAGGGAAGGGTCAGTATTTT
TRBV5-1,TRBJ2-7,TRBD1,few,CASSPRQGTPYEQYF,TGCGCCAGCAGCCCCCGACAGGGGACACCTTACGAGCAGTACTTC
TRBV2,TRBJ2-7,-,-,CASKDLSSYEQYF,TGTGCCAGCAAGGACCTGAGCTCCTACGAGCAGTACTTC
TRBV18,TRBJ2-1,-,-,CASSPNSEQFF,TGTGCCAGCTCACCGAACAGCGAGCAGTTCTTC
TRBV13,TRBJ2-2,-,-,CASSLVRAGDTGELFF,TGTGCCAGCAGCTTAGTCAGGGCTGGCGACACCGGGGAGCTGTTTTTT
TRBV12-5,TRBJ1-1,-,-,CASGLDRANTEAFF,TGTGCTAGTGGTTTGGACAGGGCAAACACTGAAGCTTTCTTT
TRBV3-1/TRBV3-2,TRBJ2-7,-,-,CASSHGTPGTYEQYF,TGTGCCAGCAGCCATGGGACTCCCGGGACCTACGAGCAGTACTTC
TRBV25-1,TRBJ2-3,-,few,CASSEKDVYTDTQYF,TGTGCCAGCAGTGAAAAGGACGTATACACAGATACGCAGTATTTT
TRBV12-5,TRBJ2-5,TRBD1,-,CASFVGTGEETQYF,TGTGCTAGTTTTGTTGGGACAGGGGAAGAGACCCAGTACTTC
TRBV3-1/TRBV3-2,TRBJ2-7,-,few,CASSSSSSEQYF,TGTGCCAGCAGCAGCTCCTCGTCCGAGCAGTACTTC
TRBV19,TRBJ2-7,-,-,CASSIREGSYEQYF,TGTGCCAGTAGTATACGCGAGGGCTCCTACGAGCAGTACTTC
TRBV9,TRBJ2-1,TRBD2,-,CASTAKLAGEHGLGNEQFF,TGTGCCAGCACCGCCAAACTAGCGGGAGAACACGGACTTGGCAATGAGCAGTTCTTC
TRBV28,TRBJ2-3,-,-,CASSTGLAGTQYF,TGTGCCAGCAGCACGGGACTCGCCGGTACGCAGTATTTT
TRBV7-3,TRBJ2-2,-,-,CASSLMRGGARTGELFF,TGTGCCAGCAGCTTAATGCGAGGGGGGGCTCGCACCGGGGAGCTGTTTTTT
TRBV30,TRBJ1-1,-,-,CAWQKGWGTEAFF,TGTGCCTGGCAGAAGGGGTGGGGCACTGAAGCTTTCTTT
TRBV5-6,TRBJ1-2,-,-,CASSLAQGMDYGYTF,TGTGCCAGCAGCTTGGCCCAGGGGATGGACTATGGCTACACCTTC
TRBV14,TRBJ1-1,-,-,CASSQDQGSYYLNTEAFF,TGTGCCAGCAGCCAAGACCAGGGCTCATACTACTTGAACACTGAAGCTTTCTTT
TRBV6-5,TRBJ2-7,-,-,CASSTGRSYEQYF,TGTGCCAGCAGCACCGGACGGTCCTACGAGCAGTACTTC
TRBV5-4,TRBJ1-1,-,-,CASSRPGGLGTEAFF,TGTGCCAGCAGCCGACCGGGGGGACTGGGGACTGAAGCTTTCTTT